This entry is about one T cell receptor (beta chain). Here immunoSEQ multiplex PCR was the method, and the copy in TCRdb shows in-frame clones only, minus some. This table has about 8,300 clones, around four fifths appearing once. Per the germline V gene, CDR1 is LNHDA and CDR2 is SQIVND (reference sequence). Trimming pared 11 bases from V and 4 bases from J, leaving 9 bases between. This CDR3 comprises 10 residues. This sample is part of a study of follicular helper T cells after annual influenza vaccination. Indicated time point: 2014-2015 season, pre-vaccination. Sequencing was performed on CXCR5+ CD38- circulating T follicular helper cells from blood, taken on the day of influenza vaccination. Subset in this sample: circulating Tfh, non-naive CD4+CXCR5+PD-1+ (ICOS+CD38+ or ICOS-CD38-). The TCR was taken from an adult who received the influenza vaccine. The V call is TRBV19, the J call TRBJ2-7; D gene unclear. In nucleotides, the CDR3 is TGTGCCGTGGGATCATACGAGCAGTACTTC. Translating it yields CAVGSYEQYF.